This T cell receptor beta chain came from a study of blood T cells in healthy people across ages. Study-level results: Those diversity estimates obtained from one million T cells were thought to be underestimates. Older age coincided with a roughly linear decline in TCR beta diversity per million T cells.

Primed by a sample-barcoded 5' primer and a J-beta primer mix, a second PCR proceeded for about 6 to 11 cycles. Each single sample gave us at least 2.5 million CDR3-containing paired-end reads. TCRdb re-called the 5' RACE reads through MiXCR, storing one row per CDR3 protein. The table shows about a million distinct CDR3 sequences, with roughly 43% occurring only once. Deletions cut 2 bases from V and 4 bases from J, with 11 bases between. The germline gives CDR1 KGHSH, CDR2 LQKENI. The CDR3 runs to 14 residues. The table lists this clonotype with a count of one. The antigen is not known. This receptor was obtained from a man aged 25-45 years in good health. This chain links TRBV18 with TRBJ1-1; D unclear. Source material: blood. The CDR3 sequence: CASSPGQIATEAFF. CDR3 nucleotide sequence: TGTGCCAGCTCACCAGGGCAAATCGCCACTGAAGCTTTCTTT.